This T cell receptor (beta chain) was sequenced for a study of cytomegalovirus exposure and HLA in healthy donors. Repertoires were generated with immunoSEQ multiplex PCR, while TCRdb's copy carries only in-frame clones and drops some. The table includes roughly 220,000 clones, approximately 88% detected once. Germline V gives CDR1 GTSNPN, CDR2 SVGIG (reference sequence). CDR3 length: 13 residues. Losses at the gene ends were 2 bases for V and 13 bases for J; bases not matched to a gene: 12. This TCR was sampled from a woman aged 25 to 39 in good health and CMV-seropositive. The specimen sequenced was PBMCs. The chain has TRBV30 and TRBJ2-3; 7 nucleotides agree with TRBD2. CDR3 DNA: TGTGCCTGGAGTCCCCAATCGGGGGGAGTGGAGTATTTT. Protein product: CAWSPQSGGVEYF.